There are many counts of the clone carrying this T cell receptor (beta chain). Its antigen is currently unknown. The CDR3 covers 13 residues. The V gene lost 2 bases and the J gene lost 4 bases, with 8 bases spanning the gap. Germline V lookup: CDR1 ENHRY, CDR2 SYGVKD. TCRdb re-called the reads through MiXCR, storing one row per CDR3 protein. The table shows almost 500,000 distinct CDR3 sequences, with around 11% occurring only once. The data were obtained in a study of T cell repertoires in cytomegalovirus infection. Study information: CMV infection together with matching HLA type was indicated by public TCR beta signatures. Study findings and constraints: Ex vivo, HLA-C-restricted CMV-specific TCR beta clonotypes prevailed over the rest of the response. CMV carriers having the relevant HLA were flagged by cumulative public TCR beta family frequency.

The specimen was PBMCs. The chain couples TRBV10-3 to TRBJ1-2; possibly TRBD1 for D (5 bases). The receptor comes from a human donor in good health (CMV status not recorded). Some clones in this sample may be carry-over from other donors' samples. In nucleotides, the CDR3 is TGTGCCATCAGTGAGCCGACAGCCTATGGCTACACCTTC. Its protein is CAISEPTAYGYTF.